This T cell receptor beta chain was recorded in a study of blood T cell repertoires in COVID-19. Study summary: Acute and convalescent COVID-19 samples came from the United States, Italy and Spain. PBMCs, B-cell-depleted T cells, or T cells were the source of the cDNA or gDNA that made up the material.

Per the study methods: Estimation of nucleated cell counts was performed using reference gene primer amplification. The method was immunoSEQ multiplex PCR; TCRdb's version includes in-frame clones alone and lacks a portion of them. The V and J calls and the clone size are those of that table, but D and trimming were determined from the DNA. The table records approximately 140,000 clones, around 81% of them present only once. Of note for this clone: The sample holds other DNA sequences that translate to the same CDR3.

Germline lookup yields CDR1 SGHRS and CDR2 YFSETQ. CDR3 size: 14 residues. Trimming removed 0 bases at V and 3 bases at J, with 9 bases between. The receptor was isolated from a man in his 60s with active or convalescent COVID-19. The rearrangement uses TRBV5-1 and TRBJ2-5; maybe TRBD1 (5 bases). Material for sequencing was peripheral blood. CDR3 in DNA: TGCGCCAGCAGCTTGGTCCCAGGGAAAGAGACCCAGTACTTC. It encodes CASSLVPGKETQYF.